One sample yielded the 20 T cell receptor beta chains listed below, sequenced in a study of OX40 agonist ivuxolimab in advanced cancers. Only in-frame clones appear in the TCRdb table, and some are missing; sequencing was by immunoSEQ multiplex PCR. This sample has 50,000 to 55,000 clones; 75% to 90% occur once, and the top ten carry roughly 11%. This specimen was CD4+ or CD8+ T cells sorted from blood, taken in a trial of the OX40 agonist ivuxolimab. Receptor source: an adult with an advanced solid tumor such as melanoma, head and neck, liver or kidney cancer.

The genes are TRBV2 and TRBJ1-1; 8 nucleotides match TRBD1. The CDR3 covers 15 residues. The germline CDR1 and CDR2 sequences are SNHLY and FYNNEI. Trimming at V came to 6 bases and at J to 4 bases, leaving 10 bases not matched to a gene. CDR3 nucleotide sequence: TGTGCCAGCAGCGCAGGGGGCGAGGCATTCACTGAAGCTTTCTTT. Protein product: CASSAGGEAFTEAFF.

This sequence joins TRBV6-6 and TRBJ1-4, with a tentative D call TRBD1 (6 bases). Trimming took off 5 bases at V and 4 bases at J, with 14 bases between the two ends. CDR1 is MNHNY, CDR2 SVGAGI, per germline (reference sequence). There are 15 residues in the CDR3. The CDR3: CASSDQGRNNEKLFF. CDR3 DNA: TGTGCCAGCAGTGATCAGGGGCGCAATAATGAAAAACTGTTTTTT.

The CDR3 loop reads CASNTGGHEQYF. DNA of the CDR3: TGTGCCAGCAATACAGGGGGCCACGAGCAGTACTTC. The rearrangement joins TRBV6-1 to TRBJ2-7; 9 nucleotides align to TRBD1. V lost 7 bases to trimming and J lost 5 bases; unmatched junction nucleotides: 3. From germline, CDR1 is MNHNS and CDR2 SASEGT. The CDR3 has 12 amino acids.

The rearrangement links TRBV2 to TRBJ2-2, with 12 bases identical to TRBD2. The V gene end was trimmed by 2 bases and the J gene end by 4 bases; junction bases not matched to a gene: 2. The CDR3 contains 16 residues. In germline, CDR1 is SNHLY, CDR2 FYNNEI. CDR3 in amino acids: CASSERLAGATGELFF. The CDR3 DNA reads TGTGCCAGCAGTGAAAGACTAGCGGGAGCCACCGGGGAGCTGTTTTTT.

The chain combines TRBV18 with TRBJ2-7; 8 bases are shared with TRBD1. Losses at the gene ends were 5 bases for V and 2 bases for J; bases not matched to a gene: 2. Looked up from germline, CDR1 is KGHSH and CDR2 is LQKENI. This CDR3 has 13 amino acids. In DNA, the CDR3 is TGTGCCAGCTCAGCACAGGGGGCCTACGAGCAGTACTTC. Translated, it gives CASSAQGAYEQYF.

The V call is TRBV7-2, the J call TRBJ1-6; D not certain. Germline V gene data show CDR1 as SGHTA and CDR2 as FQGNSA. V lost 5 bases and J 0 bases, leaving 5 bases between the germline ends. The CDR3 spans 14 residues. CDR3 in DNA: TGTGCCAGCAGCCTTATCTCCTATAATTCACCCCTCCACTTT. Translation: CASSLISYNSPLHF.

V and J are TRBV10-1 and TRBJ1-4, with no clear D. Germline CDR1 is WNHNN and CDR2 is SYGVQD (reference sequence). The CDR3 extends over 14 amino acids. Between the trimmed V and J ends, which lost 3 bases and 8 bases, there was a span of 13 bases. The CDR3 loop reads CASSDGSSREKLFF. DNA for the CDR3: TGCGCCAGCAGTGACGGGAGTTCGAGGGAAAAACTGTTTTTT.

V usage is TRBV2 and J usage is TRBJ1-2, with a weak D call TRBD1 (6 bases). The CDR3 loop spans 13 amino acids. The germline V gene encodes CDR1 SNHLY and CDR2 FYNNEI. Trimming cost V 10 bases and J 0 bases, with 12 bases left between them. CDR3 bases: TGTGCCACCGACAGGAGAGCTAACTATGGCTACACCTTC. This translates into CATDRRANYGYTF.

This clone appeared a few times. The chain employs TRBV7-2 and TRBJ2-2; no clear D gene. The CDR3 totals 13 residues. Germline assignment: CDR1 SGHTA and CDR2 FQGNSA. Trimming removed 1 base from V and 1 base from J, with 1 base in between. The CDR3 loop reads CASSLENTGELFF. In DNA form, the CDR3 reads TGTGCCAGCAGCTTAGAGAACACCGGGGAGCTGTTTTTT.

The chain employs TRBV19 and TRBJ1-1; 9 nucleotides agree with TRBD1. Looked up from germline, CDR1 is LNHDA and CDR2 is SQIVND (reference sequence). The CDR3 covers 14 residues. Trimming removed 3 bases from V and 6 bases from J; junction bases left unmatched: 5. This CDR3 reads CASSISTGGAEAFF. The DNA of the CDR3 is TGTGCCAGTAGTATCTCGACAGGGGGAGCTGAAGCTTTCTTT.

V gene TRBV10-3 combines with J gene TRBJ1-2; 10 bases line up with TRBD1. There are 14 residues in the CDR3. V shed 10 bases and J 7 bases; nucleotides not matched to a gene: 12. Germline-derived CDR1 and CDR2 are ENHRY and SYGVKD. CDR3 DNA sequence: TGTGCCACGACCTATGACAGGGGGCAAAGTGGCTACACCTTC. This gives the protein CATTYDRGQSGYTF.

J is TRBJ2-2 and V is TRBV4-2; 8 bases map to TRBD1. After removal of 8 bases from V and 5 bases from J, the junction contained 13 bases not matched to a gene. Germline-derived CDR1 and CDR2 are LGHNA and YNFKEQ. There are 16 residues in the CDR3. Here the CDR3 reads CASRRSMGTGTGELFF. In nucleotides, the CDR3 is TGTGCCAGCCGCCGATCGATGGGGACAGGAACCGGGGAGCTGTTTTTT.

This rearrangement joins TRBV4-1 to TRBJ1-1; perhaps TRBD1 as D (5 bases). Germline values: CDR1 MGHRA, CDR2 YSYEKL. CDR3 size: 17 residues. Trimming cost V 0 bases and J 3 bases, with 17 bases left between them. For the CDR3, the DNA is TGCGCCAGCAGCCAAGAAAGGGGCGGAGTGCTGGACACTGAAGCTTTCTTT. Its translation is CASSQERGGVLDTEAFF.

This clone was observed once. The V call is TRBV19, the J call TRBJ1-1; 10 nucleotides line up with TRBD1. The V segment lost 7 bases and the J segment 5 bases; nucleotides outside the gene matches: 13. Germline CDR1 is LNHDA and CDR2 is SQIVND (reference sequence). There are 16 residues in the CDR3. CDR3 sequence reads: CASTPSTGGAETEAFF. CDR3 DNA sequence: TGTGCCAGTACCCCATCGACAGGGGGCGCGGAGACTGAAGCTTTCTTT.

J is TRBJ1-1 and V is TRBV6-1; D remains unclear. The CDR3 is made up of 14 amino acids. The germline CDR1 and CDR2 sequences are MNHNS and SASEGT. V lost 2 bases and J lost 7, with 14 bases in between. CDR3 sequence: CASSELPTTNEAFF. The CDR3 nucleotides read TGTGCCAGCAGTGAACTACCAACGACTAATGAAGCTTTCTTT.

This sequence joins TRBV19 and TRBJ2-5; D is perhaps TRBD2 (6 bases). Looked up from germline, CDR1 is LNHDA and CDR2 is SQIVND (reference sequence). Trimming shortened V by 10 bases and J by 7 bases, and 19 bases separated the two germline ends. The CDR3 consists of 13 residues. The CDR3 bases are TGTGCCACTGGACTACCAGGGTACGGGACCCAGTACTTC. This codes for CATGLPGYGTQYF.

The chain combines TRBV10-3 with TRBJ2-2, with D perhaps TRBD1 (6 bases). The CDR3 runs to 17 residues. Germline-derived CDR1 and CDR2 are ENHRY and SYGVKD. The V end was cut by 0 bases, the J end by 0 bases, with 11 bases between. The CDR3 spells CAISESEDSTNTGELFF. The CDR3 DNA is TGTGCCATCAGTGAGTCAGAGGACAGTACGAACACCGGGGAGCTGTTTTTT.

V gene TRBV30 combines with J gene TRBJ1-2, with D possibly matching TRBD1 (6 bases). V was pared by 0 bases and J by 4 bases, with 15 bases between. The germline gives CDR1 GTSNPN, CDR2 SVGIG (reference sequence). CDR3 length: 15 residues. The CDR3 loop reads CAWSVPLGAIYGYTF. In DNA form, the CDR3 reads TGTGCCTGGAGTGTACCTCTGGGGGCTATCTATGGCTACACCTTC.

The genes are TRBV6-6 and TRBJ2-7; maybe TRBD1 (5 bases). CDR3 size: 15 residues. Trimming took 5 bases from V and 3 from J, leaving 17 bases between them. Germline assignment: CDR1 MNHNY and CDR2 SVGAGI (reference sequence). The CDR3 DNA sequence: TGTGCCAGCAGTGATTTGGGTGGGGCCAGCTACGAGCAGTACTTC. Protein product: CASSDLGGASYEQYF.

The chain is built from TRBV11-2 and TRBJ2-2, with 9 bases aligning to TRBD2. After removal of 3 bases from V and 6 bases from J, the junction contained 11 bases not matched to a gene. The CDR3 covers 17 residues. The germline V gene encodes CDR1 SGHAT and CDR2 FQNNGV. CDR3 coding DNA: TGTGCCAGCAGCTTCGGTAGCGGGAGAGGTGGGCCCGGGGAGCTGTTTTTT. As protein: CASSFGSGRGGPGELFF.